Listed here is a single TCR beta chain. This CDR3 comprises 13 residues. Germline CDR1 and CDR2: SGHRS and YFSETQ. The germline V and J ends were trimmed by 0 bases and 7 bases, with 10 bases remaining between them. This record belongs to a study of blood T cell repertoires in COVID-19. Seattle enrolled patients during active infection and tracked them longitudinally. Sequencing used immunoSEQ multiplex PCR; TCRdb keeps in-frame clones, though not all of them. The table lists 250,000 to 400,000 clones, around 89% of them singletons, with 1.5% to 2% in the top ten. This sequence originates from a woman in her twenties or thirties with COVID-19, enrolled during active disease. The material sequenced was peripheral blood. J is TRBJ1-2 and V is TRBV5-1; the D gene is possibly TRBD1 (6 bases). CDR3 nucleotides: TGCGCCAGCAGCTTGGACAGGGCTGGTGGCTACACCTTC. Translating it yields CASSLDRAGGYTF.